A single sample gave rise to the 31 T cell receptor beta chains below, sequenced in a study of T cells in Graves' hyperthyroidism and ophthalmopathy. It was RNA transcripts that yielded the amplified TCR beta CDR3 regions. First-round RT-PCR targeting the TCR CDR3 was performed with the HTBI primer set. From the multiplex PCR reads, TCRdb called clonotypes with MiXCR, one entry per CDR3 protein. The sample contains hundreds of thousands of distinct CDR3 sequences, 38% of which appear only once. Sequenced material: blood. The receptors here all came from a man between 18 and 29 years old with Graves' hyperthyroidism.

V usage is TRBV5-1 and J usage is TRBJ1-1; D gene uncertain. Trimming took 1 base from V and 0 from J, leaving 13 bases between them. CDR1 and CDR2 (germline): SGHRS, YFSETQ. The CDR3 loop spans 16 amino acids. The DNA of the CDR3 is TGCGCCAGCAGCTTGCCGGCGGAGACCATGAACACTGAAGCTTTCTTT. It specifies CASSLPAETMNTEAFF. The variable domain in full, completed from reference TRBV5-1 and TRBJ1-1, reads KAGVTQTPRYLIKTRGQQVTLSCSPISGHRSVSWYQQTPGQGLQFLFEYFSETQRNKGNFPGRFSGRQFSNSRSEMNVSTLELGDSALYLCASSLPAETMNTEAFFGQGTRLTVV.

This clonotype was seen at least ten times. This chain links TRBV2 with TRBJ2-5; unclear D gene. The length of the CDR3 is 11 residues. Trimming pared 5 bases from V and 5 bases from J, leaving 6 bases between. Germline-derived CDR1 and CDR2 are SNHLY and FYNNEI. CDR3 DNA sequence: TGTGCCAGCAGTAAGGGTGAGACCCAGTACTTC. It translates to CASSKGETQYF.

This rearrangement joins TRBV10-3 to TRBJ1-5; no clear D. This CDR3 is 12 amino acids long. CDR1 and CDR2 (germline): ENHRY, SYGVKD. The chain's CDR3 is CPAGGSNQPQHF. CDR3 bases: TGTCCCGCCGGAGGAAGCAATCAGCCCCAGCATTTT.

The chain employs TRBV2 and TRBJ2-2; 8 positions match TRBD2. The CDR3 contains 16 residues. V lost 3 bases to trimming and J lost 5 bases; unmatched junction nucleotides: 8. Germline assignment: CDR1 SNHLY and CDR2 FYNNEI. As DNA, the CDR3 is TGTGCCAGCAGTGACTGGAGCGGGAGTCTTACCGGGGAGCTGTTTTTT. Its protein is CASSDWSGSLTGELFF.

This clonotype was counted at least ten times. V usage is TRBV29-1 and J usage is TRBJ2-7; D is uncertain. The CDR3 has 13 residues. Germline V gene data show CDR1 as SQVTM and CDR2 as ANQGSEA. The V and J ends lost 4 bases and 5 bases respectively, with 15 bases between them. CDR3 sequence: CSVAVNEGNEQYF. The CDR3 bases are TGCAGCGTTGCGGTTAACGAAGGGAACGAGCAGTACTTC.

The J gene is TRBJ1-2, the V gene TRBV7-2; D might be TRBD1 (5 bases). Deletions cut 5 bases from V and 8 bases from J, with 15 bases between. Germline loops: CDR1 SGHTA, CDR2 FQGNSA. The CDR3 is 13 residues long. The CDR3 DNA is TGTGCCAGCAGCCTCCAGGGAAGTCGGGGCTACACCTTC. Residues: CASSLQGSRGYTF.

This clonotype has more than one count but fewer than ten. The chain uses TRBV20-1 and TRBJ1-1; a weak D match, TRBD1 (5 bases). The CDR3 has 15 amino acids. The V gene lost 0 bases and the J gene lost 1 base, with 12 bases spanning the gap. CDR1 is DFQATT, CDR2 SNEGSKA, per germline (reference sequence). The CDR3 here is CSARDRQRGNTEAFF. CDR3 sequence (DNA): TGCAGTGCTAGAGATCGACAAAGGGGGAACACTGAAGCTTTCTTT.

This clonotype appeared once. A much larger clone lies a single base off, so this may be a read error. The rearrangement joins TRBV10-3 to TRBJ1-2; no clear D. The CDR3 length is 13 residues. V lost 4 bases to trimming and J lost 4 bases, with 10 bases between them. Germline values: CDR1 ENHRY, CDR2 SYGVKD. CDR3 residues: CAISGDGVYGYTF. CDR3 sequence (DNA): TGTGCCATCAGTGGAGACGGAGTCTATGGCTACACCTTC.

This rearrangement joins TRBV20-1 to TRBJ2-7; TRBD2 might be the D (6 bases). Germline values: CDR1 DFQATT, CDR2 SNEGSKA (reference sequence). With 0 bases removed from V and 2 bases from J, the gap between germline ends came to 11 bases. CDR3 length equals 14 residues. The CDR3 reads CSARDRGMAYEQYF. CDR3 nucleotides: TGCAGTGCTAGAGATCGGGGGATGGCCTACGAGCAGTACTTC.

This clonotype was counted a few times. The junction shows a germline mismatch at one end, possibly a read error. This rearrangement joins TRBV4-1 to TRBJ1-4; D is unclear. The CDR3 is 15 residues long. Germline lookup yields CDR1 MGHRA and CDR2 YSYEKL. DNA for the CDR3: TGTGCCAGCAGCCAATCTAGTGGCACTAATGAAAAACTGTTTTTT. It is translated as CASSQSSGTNEKLFF.

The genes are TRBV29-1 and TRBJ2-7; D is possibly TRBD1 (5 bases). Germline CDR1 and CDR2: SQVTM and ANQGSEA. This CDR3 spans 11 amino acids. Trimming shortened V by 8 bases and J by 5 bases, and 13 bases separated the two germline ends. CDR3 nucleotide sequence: TGCAGCTCACCCACCAGGGACGAGCAGTACTTC. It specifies CSSPTRDEQYF.

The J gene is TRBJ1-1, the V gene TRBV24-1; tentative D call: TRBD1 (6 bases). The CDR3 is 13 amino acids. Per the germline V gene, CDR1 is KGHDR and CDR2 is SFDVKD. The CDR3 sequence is CAHRQAVNTEAFF. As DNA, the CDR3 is TGTGCTCACCGACAGGCGGTAAACACTGAAGCTTTCTTT.

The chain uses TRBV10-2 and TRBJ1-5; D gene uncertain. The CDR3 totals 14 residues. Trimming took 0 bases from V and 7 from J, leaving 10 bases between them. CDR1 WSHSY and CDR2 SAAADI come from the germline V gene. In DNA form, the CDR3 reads TGCGCCAGCAGTGAGTCGAAGGGTGGGCAGCCCCAGCATTTT. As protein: CASSESKGGQPQHF.

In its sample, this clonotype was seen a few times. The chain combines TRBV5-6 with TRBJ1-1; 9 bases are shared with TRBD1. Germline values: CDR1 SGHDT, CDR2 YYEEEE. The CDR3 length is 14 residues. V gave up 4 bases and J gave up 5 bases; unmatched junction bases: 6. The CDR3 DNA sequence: TGTGCCAGCAGCGGACACAGGGGGCAGACTGAAGCTTTCTTT. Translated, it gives CASSGHRGQTEAFF.

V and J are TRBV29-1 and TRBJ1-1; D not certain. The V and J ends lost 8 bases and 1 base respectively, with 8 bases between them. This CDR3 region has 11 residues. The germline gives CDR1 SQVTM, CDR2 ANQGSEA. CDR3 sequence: CSSFGNTEAFF. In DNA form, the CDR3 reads TGCAGCAGTTTTGGGAACACTGAAGCTTTCTTT.

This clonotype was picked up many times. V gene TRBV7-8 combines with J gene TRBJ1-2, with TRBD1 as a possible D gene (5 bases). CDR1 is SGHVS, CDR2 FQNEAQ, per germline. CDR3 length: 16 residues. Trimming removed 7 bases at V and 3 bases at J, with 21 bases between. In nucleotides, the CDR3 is TGTGCCAGCACAGCTTACCCTAAGGGGCGGGACTATGGCTACACCTTC. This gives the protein CASTAYPKGRDYGYTF.

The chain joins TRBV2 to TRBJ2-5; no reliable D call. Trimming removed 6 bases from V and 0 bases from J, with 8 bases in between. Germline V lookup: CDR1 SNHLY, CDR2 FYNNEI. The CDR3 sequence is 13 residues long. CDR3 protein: CASSQSYQETQYF. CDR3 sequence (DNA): TGTGCCAGCAGCCAGTCGTACCAAGAGACCCAGTACTTC.

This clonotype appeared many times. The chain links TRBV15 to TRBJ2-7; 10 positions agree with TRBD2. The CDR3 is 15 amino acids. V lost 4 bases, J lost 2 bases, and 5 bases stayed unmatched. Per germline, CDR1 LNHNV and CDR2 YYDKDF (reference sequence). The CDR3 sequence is CATSIPSGRAYEQYF. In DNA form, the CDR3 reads TGTGCCACCAGCATCCCCAGCGGGAGGGCCTACGAGCAGTACTTC.

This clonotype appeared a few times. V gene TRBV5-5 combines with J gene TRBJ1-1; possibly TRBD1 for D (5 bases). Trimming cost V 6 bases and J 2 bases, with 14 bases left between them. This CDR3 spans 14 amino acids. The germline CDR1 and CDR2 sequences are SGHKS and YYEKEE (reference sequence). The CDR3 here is CASKEPGLNTEAFF. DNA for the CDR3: TGTGCCAGCAAGGAGCCAGGGCTCAACACTGAAGCTTTCTTT.

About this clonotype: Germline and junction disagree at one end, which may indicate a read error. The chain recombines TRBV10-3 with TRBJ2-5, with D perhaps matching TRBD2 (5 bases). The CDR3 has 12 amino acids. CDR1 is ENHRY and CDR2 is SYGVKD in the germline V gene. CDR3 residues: CASSLVGVEEYF. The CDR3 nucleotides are TGTGCCAGCAGTCTTGTCGGGGTAGAAGAGTACTTC.

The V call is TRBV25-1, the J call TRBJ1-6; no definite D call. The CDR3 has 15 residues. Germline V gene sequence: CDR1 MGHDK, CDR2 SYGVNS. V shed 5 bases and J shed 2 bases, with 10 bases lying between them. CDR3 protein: CASSSPQTYNSPLHF. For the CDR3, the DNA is TGTGCCAGCAGTTCGCCCCAGACCTATAATTCACCCCTCCACTTT. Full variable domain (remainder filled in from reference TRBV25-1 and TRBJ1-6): EADIYQTPRYLVIGTGKKITLECSQTMGHDKMYWYQQDPGMELHLIHYSYGVNSTEKGDLSSESTVSRIRTEHFPLTLESARPSHTSQYLCASSSPQTYNSPLHFGNGTRLTVT.

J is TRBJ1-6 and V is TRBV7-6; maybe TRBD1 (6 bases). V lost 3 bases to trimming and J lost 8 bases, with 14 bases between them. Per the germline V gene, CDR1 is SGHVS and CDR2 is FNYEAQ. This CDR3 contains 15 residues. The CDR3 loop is CASSFTTGQDSPLHF. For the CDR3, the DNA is TGTGCCAGCAGCTTCACAACAGGGCAGGATTCACCCCTCCACTTT.

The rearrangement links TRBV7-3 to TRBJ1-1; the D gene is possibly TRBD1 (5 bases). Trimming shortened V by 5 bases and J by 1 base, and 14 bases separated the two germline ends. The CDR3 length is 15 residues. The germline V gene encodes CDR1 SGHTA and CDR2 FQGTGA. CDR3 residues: CASSPKSGPNTEAFF. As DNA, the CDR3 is TGTGCCAGCAGCCCGAAGTCAGGGCCGAACACTGAAGCTTTCTTT.

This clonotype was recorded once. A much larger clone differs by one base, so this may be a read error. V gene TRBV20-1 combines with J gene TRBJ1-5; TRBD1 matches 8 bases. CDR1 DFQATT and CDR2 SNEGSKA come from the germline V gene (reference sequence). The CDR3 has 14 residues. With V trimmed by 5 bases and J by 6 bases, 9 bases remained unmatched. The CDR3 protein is CSAVDRGGSQPQHF. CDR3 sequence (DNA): TGCAGTGCTGTAGACAGGGGAGGAAGTCAGCCCCAGCATTTT.

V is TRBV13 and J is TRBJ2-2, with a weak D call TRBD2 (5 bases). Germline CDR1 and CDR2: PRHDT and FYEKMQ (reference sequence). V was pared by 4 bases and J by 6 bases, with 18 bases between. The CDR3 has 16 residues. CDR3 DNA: TGTGCCAGCAGCTCACGTATCGGGGTAATACCCGGGGAGCTGTTTTTT. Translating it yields CASSSRIGVIPGELFF.

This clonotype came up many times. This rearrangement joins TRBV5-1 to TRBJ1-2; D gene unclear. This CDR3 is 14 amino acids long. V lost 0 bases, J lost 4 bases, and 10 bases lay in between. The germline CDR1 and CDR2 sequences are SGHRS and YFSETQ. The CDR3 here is CASSLAVDSYGYTF. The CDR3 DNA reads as TGCGCCAGCAGCTTGGCCGTGGATAGCTATGGCTACACCTTC.

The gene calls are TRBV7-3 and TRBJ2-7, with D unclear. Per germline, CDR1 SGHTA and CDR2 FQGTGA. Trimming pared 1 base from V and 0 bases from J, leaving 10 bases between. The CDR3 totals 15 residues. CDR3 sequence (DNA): TGTGCCAGCAGCTTAATTGGTACCAGCTCCTACGAGCAGTACTTC. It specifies CASSLIGTSSYEQYF.

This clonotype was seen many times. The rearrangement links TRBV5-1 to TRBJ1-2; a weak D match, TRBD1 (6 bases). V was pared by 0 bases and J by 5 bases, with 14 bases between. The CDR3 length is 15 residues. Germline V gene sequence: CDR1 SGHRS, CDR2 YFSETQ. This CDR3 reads CASSLGSGAGYGYTF. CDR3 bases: TGCGCCAGCAGCTTGGGATCGGGGGCAGGTTATGGCTACACCTTC. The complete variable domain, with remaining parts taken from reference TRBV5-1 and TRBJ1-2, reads KAGVTQTPRYLIKTRGQQVTLSCSPISGHRSVSWYQQTPGQGLQFLFEYFSETQRNKGNFPGRFSGRQFSNSRSEMNVSTLELGDSALYLCASSLGSGAGYGYTFGSGTRLTVV.

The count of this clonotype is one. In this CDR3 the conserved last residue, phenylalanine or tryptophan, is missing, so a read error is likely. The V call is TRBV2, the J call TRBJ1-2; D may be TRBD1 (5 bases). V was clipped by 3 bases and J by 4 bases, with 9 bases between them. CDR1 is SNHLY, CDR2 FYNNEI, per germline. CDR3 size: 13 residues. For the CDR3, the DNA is TGTGCCAGCAGTGAGTGGGGGACCTATGGCTACACCCTC. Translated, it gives CASSEWGTYGYTL.

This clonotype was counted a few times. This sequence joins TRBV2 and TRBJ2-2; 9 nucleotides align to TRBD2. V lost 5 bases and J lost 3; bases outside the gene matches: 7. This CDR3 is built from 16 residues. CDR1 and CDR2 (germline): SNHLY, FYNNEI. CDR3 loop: CASSPPSGMYTGELFF. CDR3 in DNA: TGTGCCAGCAGTCCGCCTAGCGGGATGTACACCGGGGAGCTGTTTTTT.

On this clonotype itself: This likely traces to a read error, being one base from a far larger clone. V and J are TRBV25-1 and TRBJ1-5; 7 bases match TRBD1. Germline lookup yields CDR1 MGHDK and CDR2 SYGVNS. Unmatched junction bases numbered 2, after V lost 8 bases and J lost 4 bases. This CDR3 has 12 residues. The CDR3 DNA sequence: TGTGCCAGCGCGACAGGGAATCAGCCCCAGCATTTT. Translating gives CASATGNQPQHF.